A single T cell receptor beta chain is shown here with its context. Here the CDR3 omits its conserved ending phenylalanine or tryptophan, so a read error is the likely source. Genomic DNA, the template, was used for profiling of the TCR beta VDJ and CDR3. TCRdb redid the calling of the reads with MiXCR, one entry per CDR3 protein. The data contain just over 450,000 distinct CDR3 sequences, around 33% of them singletons. This record comes from a study of CD8+CD57+ T cells in acquired aplastic anemia. An expansion of CD8+CD57+ cells by flow cytometry had been shown in patients chosen for sequencing. Every patient had severe acquired aplastic anemia. The V segment lost 1 base and the J segment 5 bases; nucleotides outside the gene matches: 11. CDR1 LNHNV and CDR2 YYDKDF come from the germline V gene (reference sequence). CDR3 length: 17 residues.

V gene TRBV15 combines with J gene TRBJ2-1, with TRBD1 identical over 7 bases. This sequence originates from a human donor with aplastic anemia. Sample: sorted CD4+, CD8+, or CD8+CD57+ T cells (not recorded which) from PBMCs. CDR3 sequence reads: CATSRARDSWRNNEQFL. As DNA, the CDR3 is TGTGCCACCAGCAGAGCACGGGACAGCTGGCGTAACAATGAGCAGTTCCTC.